These T cell receptor beta chains were read from a single sample in a study of cytomegalovirus exposure and HLA in healthy donors. Libraries were prepared by immunoSEQ multiplex PCR; TCRdb keeps only in-frame clonotypes and omits some of them. The profile covers over 120,000 clones, with about 71% appearing a single time and about 2% taken by the ten largest. The sample taken for sequencing was PBMCs. The receptors originated from a woman aged 55-69 years in good health and CMV-seropositive. The CDR3 runs from the conserved cysteine through the conserved F or W. The order of the fields is D gene, J gene, clone size, V gene, CDR3 DNA, CDR3 protein. A D gene is named only where the DNA matches it firmly. Size values are once, few and many counts, or a class for expanded clones, and some rows have none.

>-|TRBJ1-3|-|TRBV28
TGTGCCAGCAGTTTCACGGGGACTGGAAACACCATATATTTT
CASSFTGTGNTIYF
>TRBD1|TRBJ1-2|-|TRBV19
TGTGCCAGTAGCCGACAGGGGTTCTATGGCTACACCTTC
CASSRQGFYGYTF
>TRBD1|TRBJ1-5|-|TRBV28
TGTGCCACCCGACAGGGATACAATCAGCCCCAGCATTTT
CATRQGYNQPQHF
>TRBD2|TRBJ2-3|-|TRBV10-1
TGCGCCAGCAGTCAAGCGGGAATCTCAGATACGCAGTATTTT
CASSQAGISDTQYF
>-|TRBJ1-1|-|TRBV18
TGTGCCAGCTCACCACCGGGGGGAATTGAAGCTTTCTTT
CASSPPGGIEAFF
>-|TRBJ1-1|-|TRBV5-1
TGCGCCAGCAGCTTGGGGGGCAGGACGAACACTGAAGCTTTCTTT
CASSLGGRTNTEAFF
>-|TRBJ1-1|-|TRBV28
TGTGCCAGCAGCGGGCCCGGCAGGGGTGAAGCTTTCTTT
CASSGPGRGEAFF
>-|TRBJ1-1|-|TRBV28
TGTGCCAGCAGTCTCCGGGACACTCTATTTGAAGCTTTCTTT
CASSLRDTLFEAFF
>-|TRBJ1-4|-|TRBV4-1
TGCGCCAGCAGCCAAGATCGGCTAGGGGCCTTCCCGGAAAAACTGTTTTTT
CASSQDRLGAFPEKLFF
>TRBD1|TRBJ2-7|-|TRBV28
TGTGCCAGCAGCCCTCAGACAGGGTTGGACCACGAGCAGTACTTC
CASSPQTGLDHEQYF
>TRBD1|TRBJ1-2|-|TRBV6-5
TGTGCCAGCAGTTACTCAGATCAGGGGGCGGGCGGCTACACCTTC
CASSYSDQGAGGYTF
>TRBD1|TRBJ1-2|-|TRBV5-1
TGCGCCAGCAGCTTGTGGGACAGGGCTAACTATGGCTACACCTTC
CASSLWDRANYGYTF
>TRBD1|TRBJ1-4|once|TRBV27
TGTGCCAGCTCAACAGGGGTTGAAAAACTGTTTTTT
CASSTGVEKLFF
>-|TRBJ2-7|-|TRBV11-2
TGTGCCAGCAGCTTAGATGGAGGGGCCTTGTACGAGCAGTACTTC
CASSLDGGALYEQYF
>-|TRBJ2-1|-|TRBV28
TGTGCCAGCAGGGACTCCCTTTCTGTCGATGAGCAGTTCTTC
CASRDSLSVDEQFF
>-|TRBJ1-4|-|TRBV5-1
TGCGCCAGCAGCTTGAGTCTGGGGGGACGGGAAAAACTGTTTTTT
CASSLSLGGREKLFF
>-|TRBJ1-1|few|TRBV15
TGTGCCACCAGCAGCCGGGACAAGGGGAACACTGAAGCTTTCTTT
CATSSRDKGNTEAFF
>-|TRBJ1-5|-|TRBV28
TGTGCCAGCAGGCTAAGACAGGAAAATCAGCCCCAGCATTTT
CASRLRQENQPQHF
>-|TRBJ2-1|-|TRBV19
TGTGCCAGTAGTAGGCGGTTGGGCAATGAGCAGTTCTTC
CASSRRLGNEQFF
>-|TRBJ2-1|-|TRBV9
TGTGCCAGCAGCCCTCGAGGTGGAGGGGGCCACAATGAGCAGTTCTTC
CASSPRGGGGHNEQFF
>TRBD1|TRBJ2-7|-|TRBV2
TGTGCCAGCCTCGGACAGGGGTACGAGCAGTACTTC
CASLGQGYEQYF
>-|TRBJ1-1|-|TRBV5-1
TGCGCCAGCAGAGAGGGTGGGCTGGTCACTGAAGCTTTCTTT
CASREGGLVTEAFF
>-|TRBJ1-4|-|TRBV12-5
TGTGCTAGTGGTTTGGAAGGGAGGGGGGGAGAAAAACTGTTTTTT
CASGLEGRGGEKLFF
>-|TRBJ1-1|-|TRBV6-5
TGTGCCAGCAGTTCGCGTAGGAACACTGAAGCTTTCTTT
CASSSRRNTEAFF
>-|TRBJ1-2|-|TRBV5-4
TGTGCCAGCAGCTCAACTTCGGATGGCTACACCTTC
CASSSTSDGYTF
>-|TRBJ2-7|-|TRBV28
TGTGCCAGCAGTATGACAGGCTCGTTCTACGAGCAGTACTTC
CASSMTGSFYEQYF
>-|TRBJ1-1|-|TRBV19
TGTGCCAGTACCCCAATCCCCCAGGGAGGGGCTGAAGCTTTCTTT
CASTPIPQGGAEAFF
>TRBD1|TRBJ1-3|-|TRBV2
TGTGCCAGCAGCTCACAGGGGACCGTCTCTGGAAACACCATATATTTT
CASSSQGTVSGNTIYF
>-|TRBJ1-2|-|TRBV21-1
TGTGCCAGCACCCAGGGGTCCCTACCGTATGGCTACACCTTC
CASTQGSLPYGYTF
>TRBD2|TRBJ2-1|-|TRBV11-1
TGTGCCAGCAGCTTAAACCAGCGGGACGGGAATGAGCAGTTCTTC
CASSLNQRDGNEQFF
>TRBD2|TRBJ2-7|-|TRBV19
TGTGCCAGTAGTATAGGGAGTAGCGGGAGTTACGAGCAGTACTTC
CASSIGSSGSYEQYF